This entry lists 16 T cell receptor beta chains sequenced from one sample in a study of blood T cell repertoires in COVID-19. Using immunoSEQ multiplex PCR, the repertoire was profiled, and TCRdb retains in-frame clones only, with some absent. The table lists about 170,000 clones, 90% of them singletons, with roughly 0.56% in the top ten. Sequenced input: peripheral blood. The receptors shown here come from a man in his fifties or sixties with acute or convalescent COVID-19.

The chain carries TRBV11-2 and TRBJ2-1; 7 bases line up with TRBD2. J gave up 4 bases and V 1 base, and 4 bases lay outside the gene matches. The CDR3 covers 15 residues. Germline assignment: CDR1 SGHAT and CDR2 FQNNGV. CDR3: CASSLAASGYNEQFF. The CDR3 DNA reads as TGTGCCAGCAGCTTAGCGGCTAGCGGTTACAATGAGCAGTTCTTC.

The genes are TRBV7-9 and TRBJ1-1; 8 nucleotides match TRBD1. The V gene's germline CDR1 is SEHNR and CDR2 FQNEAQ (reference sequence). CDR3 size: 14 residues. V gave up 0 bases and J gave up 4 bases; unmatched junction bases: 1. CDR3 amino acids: CASSLAGTGTEAFF. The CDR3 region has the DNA TGTGCCAGCAGCTTAGCAGGGACAGGCACTGAAGCTTTCTTT. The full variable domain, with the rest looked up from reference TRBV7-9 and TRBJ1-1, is DTGVSQNPRHKITKRGQNVTFRCDPISEHNRLYWYRQTLGQGPEFLTYFQNEAQLEKSRLLSDRFSAERPKGSFSTLEIQRTEQGDSAMYLCASSLAGTGTEAFFGQGTRLTVV.

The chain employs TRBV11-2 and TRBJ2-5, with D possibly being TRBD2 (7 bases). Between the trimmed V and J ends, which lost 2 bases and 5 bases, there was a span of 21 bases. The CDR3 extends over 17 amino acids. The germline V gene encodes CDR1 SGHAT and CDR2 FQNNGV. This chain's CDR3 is CASSLLRGGAVMETQYF. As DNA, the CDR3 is TGTGCCAGCAGCTTATTGAGGGGGGGCGCTGTGATGGAGACCCAGTACTTC.

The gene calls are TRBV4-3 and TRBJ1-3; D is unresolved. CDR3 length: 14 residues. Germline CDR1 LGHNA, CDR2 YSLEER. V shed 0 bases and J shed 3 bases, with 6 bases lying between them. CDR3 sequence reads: CASSQDGDGNTIYF. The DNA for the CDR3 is TGCGCCAGCAGCCAAGACGGGGATGGAAACACCATATATTTT.

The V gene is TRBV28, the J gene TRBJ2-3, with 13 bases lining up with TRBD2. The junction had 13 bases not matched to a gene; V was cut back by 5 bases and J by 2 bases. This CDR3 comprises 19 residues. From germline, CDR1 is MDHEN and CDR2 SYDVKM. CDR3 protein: CASSPLLRLAGGTTDTQYF. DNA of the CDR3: TGTGCCAGCAGTCCCCTCCTCCGACTAGCGGGAGGCACCACAGATACGCAGTATTTT. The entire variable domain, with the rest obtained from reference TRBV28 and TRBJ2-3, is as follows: DVKVTQSSRYLVKRTGEKVFLECVQDMDHENMFWYRQDPGLGLRLIYFSYDVKMKEKGDIPEGYSVSREKKERFSLILESASTNQTSMYLCASSPLLRLAGGTTDTQYFGPGTRLTVL.

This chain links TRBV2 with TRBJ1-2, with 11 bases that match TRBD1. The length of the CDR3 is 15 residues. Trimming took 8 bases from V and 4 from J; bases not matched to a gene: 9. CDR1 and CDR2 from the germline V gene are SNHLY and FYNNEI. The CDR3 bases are TGTGCCAGCTCCGCTGGGGGGACAGGGGGCTATGGCTACACCTTC. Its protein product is CASSAGGTGGYGYTF.

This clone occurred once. The CDR3 protein is CASRTTGGLRELFF. DNA of the CDR3: TGTGCCAGCAGAACGACAGGGGGTCTCCGGGAGCTGTTTTTT. The chain joins TRBV2 to TRBJ2-2; 9 nucleotides align to TRBD1. Trimming removed 6 bases from V and 9 bases from J; junction bases left unmatched: 8. From germline, CDR1 is SNHLY and CDR2 FYNNEI. This CDR3 region has 14 residues.

The CDR3 is CASSDPGRGNTEAFF. The DNA for the CDR3 is TGTGCCAGCAGCGATCCCGGCCGGGGGAACACTGAAGCTTTCTTT. The chain uses TRBV5-4 and TRBJ1-1; D ambiguous. The CDR3 is 15 residues long. V lost 4 bases and J lost 1, with 14 bases in between. CDR1 is SGHNT, CDR2 YYREEE, per germline (reference sequence).

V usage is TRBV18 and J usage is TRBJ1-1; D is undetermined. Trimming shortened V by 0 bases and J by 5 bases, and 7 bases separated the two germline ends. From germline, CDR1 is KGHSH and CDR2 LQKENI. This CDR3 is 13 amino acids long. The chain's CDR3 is CASSPPGGTEAFF. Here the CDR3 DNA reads TGTGCCAGCTCACCACCGGGCGGGACTGAAGCTTTCTTT.

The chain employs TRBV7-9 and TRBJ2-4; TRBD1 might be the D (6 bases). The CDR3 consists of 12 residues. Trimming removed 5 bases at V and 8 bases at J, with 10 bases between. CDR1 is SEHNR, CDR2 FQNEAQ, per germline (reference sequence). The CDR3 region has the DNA TGTGCCAGCAGCGGGACACGGGACATTCAGTACTTC. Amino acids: CASSGTRDIQYF.

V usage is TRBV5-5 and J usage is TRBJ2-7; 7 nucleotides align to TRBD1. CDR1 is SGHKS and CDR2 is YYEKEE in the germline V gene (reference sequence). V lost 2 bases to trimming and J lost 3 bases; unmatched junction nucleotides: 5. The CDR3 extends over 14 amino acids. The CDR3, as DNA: TGTGCCAGCAGCTTTCTCCCAGGGGGCTACGAGCAGTACGTC. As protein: CASSFLPGGYEQYV.

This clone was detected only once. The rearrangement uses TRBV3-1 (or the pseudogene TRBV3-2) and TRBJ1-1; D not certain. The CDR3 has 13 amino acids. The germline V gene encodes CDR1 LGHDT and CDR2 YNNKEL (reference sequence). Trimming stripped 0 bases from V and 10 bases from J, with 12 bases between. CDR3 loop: CASSQDGGVGAFF. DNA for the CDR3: TGTGCCAGCAGCCAAGATGGCGGGGTCGGAGCTTTCTTT.

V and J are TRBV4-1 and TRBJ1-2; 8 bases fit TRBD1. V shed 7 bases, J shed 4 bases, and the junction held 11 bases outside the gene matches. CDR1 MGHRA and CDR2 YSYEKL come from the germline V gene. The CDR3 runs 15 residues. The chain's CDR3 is CASTPGGEGSYGYTF. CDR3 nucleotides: TGCGCCAGCACCCCAGGGGGCGAAGGTAGCTATGGCTACACCTTC.

CDR3 sequence: CAWRSHRGSNTGELFF. The DNA of the CDR3 is TGTGCCTGGAGATCTCACAGGGGATCGAACACCGGGGAGCTGTTTTTT. The chain is built from TRBV30 and TRBJ2-2; 7 bases are a match to TRBD1. Germline V lookup: CDR1 GTSNPN, CDR2 SVGIG (reference sequence). The CDR3 loop spans 16 amino acids. The V gene end was trimmed by 3 bases and the J gene end by 0 bases; junction bases not matched to a gene: 7.

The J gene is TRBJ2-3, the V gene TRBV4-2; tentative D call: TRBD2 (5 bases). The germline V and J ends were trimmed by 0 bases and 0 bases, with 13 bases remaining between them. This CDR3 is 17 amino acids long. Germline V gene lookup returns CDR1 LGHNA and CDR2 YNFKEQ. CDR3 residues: CASSQDMGGLSTDTQYF. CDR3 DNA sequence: TGTGCCAGCAGCCAAGATATGGGCGGACTTAGCACAGATACGCAGTATTTT.

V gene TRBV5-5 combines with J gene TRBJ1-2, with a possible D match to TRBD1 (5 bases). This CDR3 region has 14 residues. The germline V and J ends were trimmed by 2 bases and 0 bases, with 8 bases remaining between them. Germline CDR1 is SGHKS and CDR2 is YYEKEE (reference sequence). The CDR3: CASSFGRANYGYTF. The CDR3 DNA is TGTGCCAGCAGCTTCGGCAGGGCTAACTATGGCTACACCTTC.